The entry below gives a single T cell receptor (beta chain) sequence along with its context. The target antigen is unknown. The sample is drawn from a study of shared clonotypes between healthy human individuals. Study results and limitations: Sharing across four donors was seen in roughly 5.2% of naive CD4 clonotypes. Owing to a small donor count, the genetic and exposure-history diversity represented was limited.

Method: immunoSEQ multiplex PCR; TCRdb's copy keeps in-frame clones and lacks some. Here the sample spans some 2.3 million clones, 80% to 95% being singletons. The CDR3 has 11 residues. The trim removed 6 bases at V and 13 bases at J, leaving 9 bases unmatched. The germline gives CDR1 DFQATT, CDR2 SNEGSKA (reference sequence). This clonotype was sampled from a man in his late teens or twenties in good health. Some clones in this sample may be carry-over from other donors' samples. Sequenced: naive CD4+ T cells from PBMCs. Subset reported: CD45RA+ positively selected. The chain carries TRBV20-1 and TRBJ1-2; TRBD1 agrees at 9 bases. The CDR3 spells CSAGRQGEGTF. The CDR3 DNA reads TGCAGTGCAGGGAGACAGGGGGAGGGCACCTTC.